This T cell receptor (beta chain) was identified during a study of blood T cells in healthy people across ages. Together with a sample-barcoded 5' primer, a J-beta primer mix was included in a second PCR lasting roughly 7 to 11 cycles. MiXCR, applied by TCRdb to the 5' RACE reads, yields one record per CDR3 protein. Of about 290,000 distinct CDR3 sequences listed, 25% to 30% were seen once; the top ten hold 29%. V was cut by 6 bases and J by 2 bases, with 10 bases left in between. The germline V gene encodes CDR1 MDHEN and CDR2 SYDVKM. CDR3 size: 13 residues. This clonotype appeared a few times. The specimen sequenced was blood. This receptor was taken from a woman in her 70s in good health. This chain uses TRBV28 with TRBJ2-5; D possibly matches TRBD1 or TRBD2 (5 bases each). The chain's CDR3 is CASRRGPQETQYF. CDR3 bases: TGTGCCAGCAGGAGGGGACCTCAAGAGACCCAGTACTTC.